Each of the 13 T cell receptor beta chains below was sequenced from the same sample in a study of blood T cells in healthy people across ages. The second PCR ran about 6 to 12 cycles with a sample-barcoded 5' primer and J-beta primers. TCRdb re-called the 5' RACE reads through MiXCR, storing one row per CDR3 protein. This table has approximately 700,000 distinct CDR3 sequences, about a third appearing once. What was sequenced was blood. These receptors were taken from a woman older than 75 in good health.

This clonotype showed up just a few times. The chain is built from TRBV30 and TRBJ2-7, with D maybe TRBD1 (6 bases). Germline CDR1 is GTSNPN and CDR2 is SVGIG (reference sequence). The CDR3 consists of 15 residues. The ends were cut back, 2 bases at V and 2 bases at J, with 16 bases in the middle. CDR3 nucleotide sequence: TGTGCCTGGAGTCTACGGCGGACAGCACCCTACGAGCAGTACTTC. Translating gives CAWSLRRTAPYEQYF.

The chain employs TRBV28 and TRBJ1-6; D is perhaps TRBD1 (5 bases). Germline V CDR1 and CDR2: MDHEN, SYDVKM. The germline V and J ends were trimmed by 11 bases and 9 bases, with 20 bases remaining between them. The CDR3 spans 14 residues. The CDR3 nucleotides read TGTGCCTCCAGGGTGAGTGGGAGAAGTTCACCCCTCCACTTT. It translates to CASRVSGRSSPLHF.

Note on this clonotype: Since a much larger clone is just one base distant, this may be a read error. The rearrangement links TRBV6-2 or TRBV6-3 to TRBJ2-3; maybe TRBD2 (6 bases). The CDR3 runs 15 residues. The germline CDR1 and CDR2 sequences are MNHEY and SVGEGT. The CDR3, as DNA: TGTACCAGCAAGGAGGGACGGTCTAGCACAGATACGCAGTATTTT. Translation gives CTSKEGRSSTDTQYF.

Ten or more counts support this clonotype. The chain combines TRBV27 with TRBJ2-7; 9 bases align to TRBD1. Germline CDR1 is MNHEY and CDR2 is SMNVEV (reference sequence). The J segment lost 2 bases and the V segment lost 6 bases, leaving 5 bases of the junction unmatched. The CDR3 length is 14 residues. CDR3 sequence (DNA): TGTGCCAGCAGCCCGTGGACAGGGGCCTACGAGCAGTACTTC. Protein product: CASSPWTGAYEQYF.

This clonotype occurred a few times. V usage is TRBV20-1 and J usage is TRBJ1-1; D is unresolved. Germline V gene sequence: CDR1 DFQATT, CDR2 SNEGSKA (reference sequence). CDR3 length: 16 amino acids. CDR3 residues: CRVKATHSKMNTEAFF. The CDR3 nucleotides read TGCAGGGTTAAAGCCACACATTCGAAAATGAACACTGAAGCTTTCTTT.

The chain employs TRBV11-2 and TRBJ2-7, with a weak D call TRBD1 (6 bases). This CDR3 spans 15 amino acids. Trimming cost V 5 bases and J 5 bases, with 19 bases left between them. Germline assignment: CDR1 SGHAT and CDR2 FQNNGV. The CDR3 DNA reads as TGTGCCAGCAGCCCCCGGGCCAGGGGCTACGACGAGCAGTACTTC. It encodes CASSPRARGYDEQYF. Looking up the rest from reference TRBV11-2 and TRBJ2-7 gives the full variable domain: EAGVAQSPRYKIIEKRQSVAFWCNPISGHATLYWYQQILGQGPKLLIQFQNNGVVDDSQLPKDRFSAERLKGVDSTLKIQPAKLEDSAVYLCASSPRARGYDEQYFGPGTRLTVT.

This clonotype was detected ten times or more. This rearrangement joins TRBV3-1 to TRBJ2-5; D is perhaps TRBD1 (5 bases). This CDR3 spans 13 amino acids. V shed 1 base and J shed 6 bases, with 9 bases lying between them. Germline values: CDR1 LGHDT, CDR2 YNNKEL (reference sequence). The CDR3 DNA follows: TGTGCCAGCAGCCAAGTTCAGGGAAAGACCCAGTACTTC. It encodes CASSQVQGKTQYF.

This clonotype was counted ten times or more. V is TRBV6-6 and J is TRBJ1-2, with a possible D match to TRBD1 (6 bases). CDR3 size: 15 residues. The ends were cut back, 0 bases at V and 4 bases at J, with 12 bases in the middle. Germline V gene sequence: CDR1 MNHNY, CDR2 SVGAGI (reference sequence). The CDR3 nucleotides are TGTGCCAGCAGTTACTCGGGGGGGGCTACCTATGGCTACACCTTC. Translation: CASSYSGGATYGYTF.

This clonotype was counted ten times or more. This rearrangement joins TRBV5-1 to TRBJ1-1; 8 positions agree with TRBD1. The trim removed 2 bases at V and 7 bases at J, leaving 4 bases unmatched. The CDR3 is made up of 13 amino acids. Germline values: CDR1 SGHRS, CDR2 YFSETQ. The chain's CDR3 is CASSFGTGGEAFF. The CDR3 DNA sequence: TGCGCCAGCAGCTTCGGAACAGGGGGTGAAGCTTTCTTT.

This clonotype was observed at least ten times. The CDR3 loop reads CASSLLRAVNTDTQYF. Written as DNA, the CDR3 is TGTGCCAGCAGCCTCCTCCGCGCGGTGAACACAGATACGCAGTATTTT. The V and J genes are TRBV3-1 and TRBJ2-3; no firm D call. The germline V gene encodes CDR1 LGHDT and CDR2 YNNKEL (reference sequence). V lost 4 bases and J lost 2, with 16 bases in between. This CDR3 has 16 residues.

The sample holds a few counts of this clonotype. Since a much larger clone is just one base distant, this may be a read error. The chain joins TRBV7-9 to TRBJ1-2; D is unresolved. The CDR3 runs to 14 residues. Germline loops: CDR1 SEHNR, CDR2 FQNEAQ (reference sequence). Trimming left V 5 bases short and J 6 bases short, with 16 bases between. The CDR3 reads CASSPQSVTDGYTF. CDR3 nucleotide sequence: TGTGCCAGCAGCCCTCAGAGTGTTACAGATGGCTACACCTTC.

For this clonotype: A much larger clone lies one base from this, so it may be a read error. This rearrangement joins TRBV14 to TRBJ2-1, with 15 bases identical to TRBD2. The germline V gene encodes CDR1 SGHDN and CDR2 FVKESK. The V gene end was trimmed by 4 bases and the J gene end by 0 bases; junction bases not matched to a gene: 7. The CDR3 covers 19 residues. Here the CDR3 reads CASSPWTSGGVDSYNEQFF. In nucleotides, the CDR3 is TGTGCCAGCAGCCCTTGGACTAGCGGGGGGGTGGACTCCTACAATGAGCAGTTCTTC.

This clonotype was recorded at least ten times. The V call is TRBV6-6, the J call TRBJ2-3; perhaps TRBD2 as D (6 bases). CDR1 and CDR2 (germline): MNHNY, SVGAGI (reference sequence). This CDR3 comprises 13 residues. V lost 4 bases and J lost 6, with 11 bases in between. In nucleotides, the CDR3 is TGTGCCAGCAGTTTTAGCAGCGGGGATACGCAGTATTTT. It translates to CASSFSSGDTQYF.